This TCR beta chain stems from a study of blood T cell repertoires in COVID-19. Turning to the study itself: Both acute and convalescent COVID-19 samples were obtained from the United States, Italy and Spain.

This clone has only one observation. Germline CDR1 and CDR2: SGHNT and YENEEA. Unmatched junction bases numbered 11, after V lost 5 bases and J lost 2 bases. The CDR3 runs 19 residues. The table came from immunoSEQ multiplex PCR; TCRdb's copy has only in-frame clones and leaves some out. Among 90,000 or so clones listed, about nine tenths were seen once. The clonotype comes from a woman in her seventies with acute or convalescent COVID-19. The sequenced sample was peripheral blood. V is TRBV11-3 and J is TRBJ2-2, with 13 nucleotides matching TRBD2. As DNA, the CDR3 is TGTGCCAGCAGCCTCTCAGGACTAGCGGGGGCCCGAAACACCGGGGAGCTGTTTTTT. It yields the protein CASSLSGLAGARNTGELFF.